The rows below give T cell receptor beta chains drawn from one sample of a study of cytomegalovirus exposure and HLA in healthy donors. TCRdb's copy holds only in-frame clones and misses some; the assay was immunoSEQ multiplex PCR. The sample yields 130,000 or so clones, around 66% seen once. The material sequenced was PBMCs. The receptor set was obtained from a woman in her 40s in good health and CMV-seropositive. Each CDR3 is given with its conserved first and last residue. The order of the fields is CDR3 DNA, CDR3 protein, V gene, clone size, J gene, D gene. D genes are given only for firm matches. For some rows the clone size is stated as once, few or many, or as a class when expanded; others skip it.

TGTGCCAGCAGCTTTAGCGGTGACACTGAAGCTTTCTTT,CASSFSGDTEAFF,TRBV11-3,NA,TRBJ1-1,NA
TGTGCCAGCAGCATCTCCTCTGTGGAGACCCAGTACTTC,CASSISSVETQYF,TRBV13,NA,TRBJ2-5,NA
TGCAGCGTTGGCCTAGGCCCCTCCGGGGCCAACGTCCTGACTTTC,CSVGLGPSGANVLTF,TRBV29-1,few,TRBJ2-6,NA
TGTGCCACCAGCAGAGACCGACAGGGTGTGGAGACCCAGTACTTC,CATSRDRQGVETQYF,TRBV15,NA,TRBJ2-5,TRBD1
TGTGCCAGCTCACCCTCACCAGGGCACCATGGCTACACCTTC,CASSPSPGHHGYTF,TRBV18,NA,TRBJ1-2,NA
TGTGCCTGGAGCTCCGGAGCTGAAGCTTTCTTT,CAWSSGAEAFF,TRBV30,NA,TRBJ1-1,NA
TGTGCCAGCAACGGGAACGGCGAAGTCCGGGCTTTCTTT,CASNGNGEVRAFF,TRBV2,NA,TRBJ1-1,NA
TGTGCCAGCAGTTTTGGGGGAGGCTATGGCTACACCTTC,CASSFGGGYGYTF,TRBV27,NA,TRBJ1-2,NA
TGTGCCAGCAGCTTAGAGCGTTTAGAGACCCAGTACTTC,CASSLERLETQYF,TRBV7-6,NA,TRBJ2-5,NA
TGTGCCAGCAGTGAACGGCCAGGGGATAATTCACCCCTCCACTTT,CASSERPGDNSPLHF,TRBV6-1,NA,TRBJ1-6,NA
TGTGCCAGCAGTGAATATCCTTCGTCAGGGGGCAGCTATGGCTACACCTTC,CASSEYPSSGGSYGYTF,TRBV25-1,NA,TRBJ1-2,TRBD1
TGTGCCAGCAGTCATAACGAGCGGGGCTACACCTTC,CASSHNERGYTF,TRBV5-6,few,TRBJ1-2,NA
TGTGCCAGCAGCCGGGGGGCCCAGGGAGGCTATGGCTACACCTTC,CASSRGAQGGYGYTF,TRBV7-9,NA,TRBJ1-2,NA
TGCGCCAGCAGTGAAGGGGGAGTAGCCTCCTACGAGCAGTACTTC,CASSEGGVASYEQYF,TRBV10-2,NA,TRBJ2-7,NA
TGTGCCAGCAGTTTATCATTGGGCGTAACGCGCGAGCAGTACTTC,CASSLSLGVTREQYF,TRBV28,NA,TRBJ2-7,NA
TGTGCCAGCTGTGGGGGCTTCGGTCAGCCCCAGCATTTT,CASCGGFGQPQHF,TRBV6-5,NA,TRBJ1-5,NA
TGTGCCAGCAGTACTCGGTCGAACACTGAAGCTTTCTTT,CASSTRSNTEAFF,TRBV6-5,NA,TRBJ1-1,NA
TGTGCCAGCTCCAGGGGGCCCAACTATGGCTACACCTTC,CASSRGPNYGYTF,TRBV6-5,NA,TRBJ1-2,TRBD1
TGTGCCAGCAGTTCCGGGACACCCACAGACGAGCAGTACTTC,CASSSGTPTDEQYF,TRBV28,NA,TRBJ2-7,NA
TGTGCCAGCAGTACCCCGGGACAGGGAAATGAAAAACTGTTTTTT,CASSTPGQGNEKLFF,TRBV28,NA,TRBJ1-4,TRBD1
TGTGCCAGTAGTTCCTGGGACAACTCCTACGAGCAGTACTTC,CASSSWDNSYEQYF,TRBV19,NA,TRBJ2-7,NA
TGTGCCAGCAGTTACAGTGGCCAGGGGGTGGGCGAGCAGTACTTC,CASSYSGQGVGEQYF,TRBV6-5,NA,TRBJ2-7,TRBD1
TGTGCCAGCAGCTTGGGCGTTCTAGCTCGGGGGACCGGGGAGCTGTTTTTT,CASSLGVLARGTGELFF,TRBV13,NA,TRBJ2-2,NA
TGTGCCAGCAGCTTATCGGCAGGGTCCTACAATGAGCAGTTCTTC,CASSLSAGSYNEQFF,TRBV7-2,NA,TRBJ2-1,NA
TGTGCCAGCAGCGGGGGACAGGGGGGCAATCAGCCCCAGCATTTT,CASSGGQGGNQPQHF,TRBV9,NA,TRBJ1-5,TRBD1
TGTGCCAGCAGCTTGGGACTAGCGGGAGGGAACGAGCAGTACTTC,CASSLGLAGGNEQYF,TRBV5-6,many,TRBJ2-7,TRBD2
TGTGCCAGTAGTATCCAGGGGGGCTCCTCCAATCAGCCCCAGCATTTT,CASSIQGGSSNQPQHF,TRBV19,NA,TRBJ1-5,TRBD1
TGTGCCAGCAGCTTAGTAAGCCGGCGGGGTGAAGCTTTCTTT,CASSLVSRRGEAFF,TRBV7-2,few,TRBJ1-1,NA
TGTGCCAGCAGCGGGACAGCAAGACTAGCGGCAGAAAAATGCAATGAGCAGTTCTTC,CASSGTARLAAEKCNEQFF,TRBV21-1,NA,TRBJ2-1,NA
TGCGCCAGCTTCCGAGAGGGCTATGGCTACACCTTC,CASFREGYGYTF,TRBV4-1,NA,TRBJ1-2,NA
TGTGCCAGCAGCTTAGGGAGCGGGGGGGATTCACCCCTCCACTTT,CASSLGSGGDSPLHF,TRBV5-4,NA,TRBJ1-6,NA
TGTGCCAGCTCGTCTCCGGGACAGGGTTCCTACGAGCAGTACTTC,CASSSPGQGSYEQYF,TRBV18,NA,TRBJ2-7,TRBD1
TGTGCCACCAGCAGAGGGGGACAGGGGGCTTATAATTCACCCCTCCACTTT,CATSRGGQGAYNSPLHF,TRBV15,once,TRBJ1-6,TRBD1
TGTGCCAGCAGCTCCCCCGCCCGGACAGGGAGGGCTTACGAGCAGTACTTC,CASSSPARTGRAYEQYF,TRBV7-9,NA,TRBJ2-7,NA
TGTGCCAGCAGTGAAGCCGGGACAGTTAGCACAGATACGCAGTATTTT,CASSEAGTVSTDTQYF,TRBV6-1,once,TRBJ2-3,TRBD1
TGTGCCAGCAGCCAAGCAATACAGGGGAAAAGGAACACTGAAGCTTTCTTT,CASSQAIQGKRNTEAFF,TRBV14,NA,TRBJ1-1,TRBD1
TGTGCCAGCAGCTTAGGGACTAGCGGGACTGGCGGGGAGCTGTTTTTT,CASSLGTSGTGGELFF,TRBV7-6,NA,TRBJ2-2,TRBD2
TGTGCCAGCAGTTTATTTGGGGTCCGGGGGAATAATTCACCCCTCCACTTT,CASSLFGVRGNNSPLHF,TRBV27,NA,TRBJ1-6,NA
TGTGCCACCAGCAGAGAGAGTCCAGGGCTGGAGACCCAGTACTTC,CATSRESPGLETQYF,TRBV15,NA,TRBJ2-5,NA
TGTGCCAGCAGTTTAGGACTAGCGGGGGCGTATAATGAGCAGTTCTTC,CASSLGLAGAYNEQFF,TRBV27,NA,TRBJ2-1,TRBD2